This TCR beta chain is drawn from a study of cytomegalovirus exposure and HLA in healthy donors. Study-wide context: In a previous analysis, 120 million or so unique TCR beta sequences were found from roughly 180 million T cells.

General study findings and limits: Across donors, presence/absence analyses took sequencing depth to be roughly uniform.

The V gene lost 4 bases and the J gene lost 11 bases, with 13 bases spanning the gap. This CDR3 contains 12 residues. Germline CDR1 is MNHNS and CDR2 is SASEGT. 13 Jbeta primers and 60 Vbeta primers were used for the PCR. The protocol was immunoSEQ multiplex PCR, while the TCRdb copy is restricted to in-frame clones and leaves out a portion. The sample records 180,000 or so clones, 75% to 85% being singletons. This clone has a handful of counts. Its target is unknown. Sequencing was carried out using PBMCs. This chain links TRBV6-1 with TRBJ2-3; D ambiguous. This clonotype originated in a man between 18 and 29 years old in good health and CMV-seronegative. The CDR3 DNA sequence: TGTGCCAGCAGTGGACTGGCTCGTTTGCAGTATTTT. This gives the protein CASSGLARLQYF.